These 25 T cell receptor beta chains came from one sample sequenced in a study of blood T cell repertoires in COVID-19. The repertoire was sequenced with immunoSEQ multiplex PCR; TCRdb's copy has only in-frame clones and lacks some. Among about 100,000 clones, more than 75% were seen once, and the ten largest hold roughly 13%. The sample comprised peripheral blood. These receptors were obtained from a human donor in a cohort sampled during active COVID-19.

The CDR3 DNA reads as TGTGCCAGCAGCCAAGTAGGGACTAGCGGGGGCGAAACAAAGACCCAGTACTTC. Residues: CASSQVGTSGGETKTQYF. This chain links TRBV4-2 with TRBJ2-5, with 14 positions matching TRBD2. Germline V gene sequence: CDR1 LGHNA, CDR2 YNFKEQ. The length of the CDR3 is 18 residues. Unmatched junction bases numbered 10, after V lost 1 base and J lost 6 bases.

The V and J genes are TRBV6-5 and TRBJ2-1; perhaps TRBD2 as D (7 bases). CDR1 is MNHEY and CDR2 is SVGAGI in the germline V gene. V gave up 7 bases and J gave up 3 bases, with 16 bases separating them. The CDR3 consists of 15 residues. CDR3 sequence reads: CASKEGGGRYNEQFF. In nucleotides, the CDR3 is TGTGCCAGCAAAGAAGGGGGGGGCCGCTACAATGAGCAGTTCTTC.

The chain couples TRBV5-1 to TRBJ1-6; 9 bases match TRBD1. After removal of 6 bases from V and 8 bases from J, the junction contained 6 bases not matched to a gene. The CDR3 totals 14 residues. The germline V gene has CDR1 SGHRS and CDR2 YFSETQ. CDR3 nucleotide sequence: TGCGCCAGCAAAAGGACAGGGGCTGATTCACCCCTCCACTTT. Its translation is CASKRTGADSPLHF.

This rearrangement joins TRBV7-9 to TRBJ1-1; a weak D match, TRBD1 (5 bases). V lost 5 bases and J lost 1, with 17 bases in between. The CDR3 is made up of 16 amino acids. Germline V lookup: CDR1 SEHNR, CDR2 FQNEAQ (reference sequence). The DNA for the CDR3 is TGTGCCAGCAGCCCTAGCGGTCAGGGATCGAACACTGAAGCTTTCTTT. Its translation is CASSPSGQGSNTEAFF.

The J gene is TRBJ1-3, the V gene TRBV7-6; D not certain. The ends were cut back, 1 base at V and 0 bases at J, with 4 bases in the middle. This CDR3 has 14 amino acids. Germline CDR1 and CDR2: SGHVS and FNYEAQ. CDR3 residues: CASSLDYSGNTIYF. The CDR3 DNA reads TGTGCCAGCAGCTTAGACTACTCTGGAAACACCATATATTTT.

This chain connects TRBV12-3 or TRBV12-4 to TRBJ1-2; D gene uncertain. CDR3 size: 13 residues. The V end lost 6 bases, the J end lost 4 bases, and 12 bases lay between the germline ends. CDR3 in amino acids: CASSLPAAYGYTF. CDR3 in DNA: TGTGCCAGCAGCCTCCCGGCGGCCTATGGCTACACCTTC.

The table lists this clone with a few counts. The CDR3 spells CASGTGDTGELFF. Written as DNA, the CDR3 is TGTGCCAGTGGGACAGGGGACACCGGGGAGCTGTTTTTT. The chain carries TRBV6-4 and TRBJ2-2; TRBD1 matches 10 bases. After removal of 9 bases from V and 3 bases from J, the junction contained 1 base not matched to a gene. CDR3 length equals 13 residues. Germline V gene data show CDR1 as MRHNA and CDR2 as SNTAGT.

The chain carries TRBV19 and TRBJ1-5; 9 bases are a match to TRBD1. CDR1 and CDR2 (germline): LNHDA, SQIVND (reference sequence). With V trimmed by 2 bases and J by 6 bases, 5 bases remained unmatched. The CDR3 runs 15 residues. The CDR3, as DNA: TGTGCCAGTAGTATAAGCACAGGGGGCGGTCAGCCCCAGCATTTT. It yields the protein CASSISTGGGQPQHF.

The V gene is TRBV6-5, the J gene TRBJ1-5; possibly TRBD1 for D (5 bases). Trimming shortened V by 4 bases and J by 4 bases, and 14 bases separated the two germline ends. In germline, CDR1 is MNHEY, CDR2 SVGAGI. There are 15 residues in the CDR3. The CDR3 region is CASSLFFRVNQPQHF. DNA for the CDR3: TGTGCCAGCAGTTTATTTTTCAGGGTTAATCAGCCCCAGCATTTT.

This chain uses TRBV19 with TRBJ2-7; perhaps TRBD1 as D (7 bases). CDR1 and CDR2 from the germline V gene are LNHDA and SQIVND (reference sequence). This CDR3 has 13 residues. The V and J ends lost 4 bases and 4 bases respectively, with 11 bases between them. CDR3 DNA sequence: TGTGCCAGTAGTACGCAGGGGGGTTACGAGCAGTACTTC. Its protein product is CASSTQGGYEQYF.

This CDR3 reads CASSRPGQIYEQYF. CDR3 bases: TGTGCCAGTAGTAGACCGGGACAGATCTACGAGCAGTACTTC. The chain couples TRBV19 to TRBJ2-7; 7 bases are shared with TRBD1. The ends lost 4 bases at V and 3 bases at J; junction bases unmatched: 6. The germline V gene has CDR1 LNHDA and CDR2 SQIVND (reference sequence). The CDR3 contains 14 residues. The entire variable domain, with the rest obtained from reference TRBV19 and TRBJ2-7, is as follows: DGGITQSPKYLFRKEGQNVTLSCEQNLNHDAMYWYRQDPGQGLRLIYYSQIVNDFQKGDIAEGYSVSREKKESFPLTVTSAQKNPTAFYLCASSRPGQIYEQYFGPGTRLTVT.

This chain connects TRBV7-2 to TRBJ2-4; 10 bases are a match to TRBD1. The V and J ends lost 3 bases and 1 base, in that order; junction bases with no gene match: 9. The CDR3 has 18 amino acids. Looked up from germline, CDR1 is SGHTA and CDR2 is FQGNSA. The CDR3 sequence: CASSFGQGGKLAKNIQYF. DNA of the CDR3: TGTGCCAGCAGCTTCGGACAGGGGGGAAAACTGGCCAAAAACATTCAGTACTTC.

The chain employs TRBV18 and TRBJ2-4; TRBD1 matches 8 bases. The CDR3 has 15 residues. The germline V gene has CDR1 KGHSH and CDR2 LQKENI. Trimming at V came to 6 bases and at J to 6 bases, leaving 10 bases not matched to a gene. The CDR3 DNA is TGTGCCAGCTCGCAAGCAACAGGGGGTGGAAACATTCAGTACTTC. Amino acid sequence: CASSQATGGGNIQYF. The variable domain in full, completed from reference TRBV18 and TRBJ2-4, reads NAGVMQNPRHLVRRRGQEARLRCSPMKGHSHVYWYRQLPEEGLKFMVYLQKENIIDESGMPKERFSAEFPKEGPSILRIQQVVRGDSAAYFCASSQATGGGNIQYFGAGTRLSVL.

The chain recombines TRBV19 with TRBJ1-5; TRBD1 matches at 9 bases. The germline V gene has CDR1 LNHDA and CDR2 SQIVND (reference sequence). After removal of 6 bases from V and 3 bases from J, the junction contained 3 bases not matched to a gene. The CDR3 has 14 residues. CDR3 protein: CASRGTGTNQPQHF. In nucleotides, the CDR3 is TGTGCCAGTAGAGGGACAGGGACCAATCAGCCCCAGCATTTT.

This chain uses TRBV27 with TRBJ1-1, with TRBD1 identical over 7 bases. The CDR3 has 15 amino acids. The V and J ends lost 4 bases and 0 bases, in that order; junction bases with no gene match: 5. Germline V CDR1 and CDR2: MNHEY, SMNVEV (reference sequence). The CDR3 DNA follows: TGTGCCAGCAGTTCCCAGGGGGGCTTGAACACTGAAGCTTTCTTT. It is translated as CASSSQGGLNTEAFF.

Here the CDR3 reads CASSYGAGAPYEQYF. In nucleotides, the CDR3 is TGTGCCAGCAGTTATGGGGCGGGAGCCCCCTACGAGCAGTACTTC. V is TRBV6-2 or TRBV6-3 and J is TRBJ2-7; 7 nucleotides agree with TRBD2. The germline V gene has CDR1 MNHEY and CDR2 SVGEGT. This CDR3 is built from 15 residues. With 3 bases clipped from V and 2 bases from J, the junction kept 7 bases outside the gene matches.

The rearrangement uses TRBV10-3 and TRBJ2-5; a possible D gene is TRBD2 (6 bases). The V end was cut by 3 bases, the J end by 5 bases, with 13 bases between. Looked up from germline, CDR1 is ENHRY and CDR2 is SYGVKD. The length of the CDR3 is 14 residues. CDR3 residues: CAISENPSAETQYF. The CDR3 DNA follows: TGTGCCATCAGTGAAAATCCTAGCGCGGAGACCCAGTACTTC.

The chain combines TRBV28 with TRBJ2-2, with 9 nucleotides matching TRBD2. The germline gives CDR1 MDHEN, CDR2 SYDVKM. With 1 base clipped from V and 2 bases from J, the junction kept 2 bases outside the gene matches. CDR3 size: 16 residues. CDR3 in DNA: TGTGCCAGCAGTTTATCGGGACTAGCCAACACCGGGGAGCTGTTTTTT. Protein: CASSLSGLANTGELFF.

The chain links TRBV3-1 (or the pseudogene TRBV3-2) to TRBJ2-7; 7 nucleotides line up with TRBD2. The CDR3 has 14 residues. Germline trimming cut 2 bases from V and 0 bases from J; bases unmatched to any gene: 1. Germline V gene lookup returns CDR1 LGHDT and CDR2 YNNKEL (reference sequence). CDR3 residues: CASSQLAASYEQYF. DNA of the CDR3: TGTGCCAGCAGCCAACTAGCGGCCTCCTACGAGCAGTACTTC.

V and J are TRBV6-1 and TRBJ1-5, with D maybe TRBD1 (5 bases). V dropped 3 bases and J dropped 2 bases, with 11 bases sitting between them. Germline V gene lookup returns CDR1 MNHNS and CDR2 SASEGT. The CDR3 is 15 amino acids. The CDR3 DNA sequence: TGTGCCAGCAGTGAGCAGGGTGGCCGCAATCAGCCCCAGCATTTT. It is translated as CASSEQGGRNQPQHF.

The gene calls are TRBV3-1 (or the pseudogene TRBV3-2) and TRBJ1-6; tentatively, D is TRBD1 (5 bases). Germline CDR1 and CDR2: LGHDT and YNNKEL (reference sequence). There are 16 residues in the CDR3. The germline V and J ends were trimmed by 0 bases and 5 bases, with 11 bases remaining between them. The CDR3, as DNA: TGTGCCAGCAGCCAAGAGCCAGGGCGCGATAATTCACCCCTCCACTTT. It encodes CASSQEPGRDNSPLHF.

This clone was seen only a few times. The rearrangement links TRBV21-1 to TRBJ1-5. TRBV21-1 counts as a pseudogene. The CDR3 length is 12 residues. The CDR3 is CASSKAGQPQHF. The CDR3 coding sequence is TGTGCCAGCAGCAAAGCCGGTCAGCCCCAGCATTTT.

This clone was picked up a small number of times. The gene calls are TRBV19 and TRBJ2-2; weak D call: TRBD1 (6 bases). Germline values: CDR1 LNHDA, CDR2 SQIVND (reference sequence). The CDR3 length is 17 residues. V dropped 4 bases and J dropped 0 bases, with 15 bases sitting between them. CDR3 loop: CASSKGVGVANTGELFF. In DNA, the CDR3 is TGTGCCAGTAGTAAGGGGGTTGGAGTTGCGAACACCGGGGAGCTGTTTTTT.

The chain uses TRBV5-1 and TRBJ2-5, with 8 bases lining up with TRBD1. Per germline, CDR1 SGHRS and CDR2 YFSETQ. The CDR3 sequence is 14 residues long. Unmatched junction bases numbered 5, after V lost 5 bases and J lost 2 bases. CDR3 loop: CASSWGQAQETQYF. The CDR3 DNA sequence: TGCGCCAGCAGTTGGGGACAGGCTCAAGAGACCCAGTACTTC.

The table lists this clone with a few counts. The rearrangement uses TRBV24-1 and TRBJ1-5; D is undetermined. Trimming removed 4 bases from V and 7 bases from J, with 10 bases in between. The CDR3 is 13 amino acids. Germline V gene sequence: CDR1 KGHDR, CDR2 SFDVKD. DNA for the CDR3: TGTGCCACCAGTGAAGCCCGGGGACAGCCCCAGCATTTT. Translation gives CATSEARGQPQHF.